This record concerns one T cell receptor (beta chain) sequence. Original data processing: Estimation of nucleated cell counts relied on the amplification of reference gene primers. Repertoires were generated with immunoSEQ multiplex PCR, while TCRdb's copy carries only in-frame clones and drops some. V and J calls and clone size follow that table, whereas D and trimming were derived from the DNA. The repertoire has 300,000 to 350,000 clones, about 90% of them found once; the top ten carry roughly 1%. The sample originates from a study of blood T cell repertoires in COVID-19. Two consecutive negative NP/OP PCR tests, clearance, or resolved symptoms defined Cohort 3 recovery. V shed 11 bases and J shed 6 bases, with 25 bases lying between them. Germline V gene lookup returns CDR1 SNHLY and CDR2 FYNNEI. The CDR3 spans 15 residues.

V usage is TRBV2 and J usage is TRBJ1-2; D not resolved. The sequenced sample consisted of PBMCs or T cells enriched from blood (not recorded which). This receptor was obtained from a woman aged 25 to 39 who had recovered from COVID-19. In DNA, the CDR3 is TGTGCCCCCGGAGGCGCCTCGACTGGGGAGGATGGCTACACCTTC. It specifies CAPGGASTGEDGYTF.